Given below is one TCR beta chain in context. This sample stems from a study of blood T cell repertoires in COVID-19. Overall study context: From the United States, Italy and Spain came samples of acute and convalescent COVID-19.

The V gene's germline CDR1 is SSHAT and CDR2 FNYEAQ (reference sequence). Trimming took off 5 bases at V and 1 base at J, with 8 bases between the two ends. This CDR3 is 13 amino acids long. Per the study methods: Amplification from reference gene primers served as the basis for estimated nucleated cell counts. Clones were sequenced by immunoSEQ multiplex PCR, and TCRdb holds only the in-frame ones, with some missing. That table furnishes V, J and clone size, whereas the DNA furnished D and trimming. The sample includes roughly 14,000 clones, about 80% of them seen just once. The sequenced sample consisted of peripheral blood. This rearrangement joins TRBV7-7 to TRBJ1-1, with a tentative D call TRBD1 (5 bases). The source is a man aged 70-80 years with acute or convalescent COVID-19. The chain's CDR3 is CASSLGRNTEAFF. The CDR3 DNA reads as TGTGCCAGCAGCCTGGGGCGGAACACTGAAGCTTTCTTT.